This T cell receptor beta chain was captured in a study of post-analysis software for immune sequencing data (dated by TCRdb to 2013 to 2016). As for the study more broadly: Disease courses on record covered relapsing-remitting, secondary progressive and progressive-relapsing multiple sclerosis, though some patients had no subtype annotation. The patient repertoires were set against 11 previously published healthy control repertoires from donors whose ages ranged from roughly 6 to 27 years. A subset of samples was prepared in parallel using single-end sample barcoding, then pooled and co-amplified after Illumina adapter ligation. Study-wide conclusions, independent of this receptor: Normalized Chao1 diversity was significantly lower in multiple sclerosis patients than controls, suggesting substantial peripheral T-cell clonal expansion. The multiple sclerosis patient group was slightly younger than the control group. Strong co-clustering of samples prepared in the same batch was shown by direct clustering with F measure, prompting a batch-effect correction. Significantly higher frequencies in patients than in controls were found for about five TRBV segments, including TRBV5-6, TRBV5-1 and TRBV20-1.

To demonstrate the VDJtools post-analysis software, TCR beta repertoires were profiled from the peripheral blood of about 14 young patients with multiple sclerosis. The patients with multiple sclerosis were children and adolescents between about 6 and 16 years of age. Library preparation employed PCR. Data came from an Illumina HiSeq 2500. To reduce PCR and sequencing biases, unique molecular identifiers were incorporated into the TCR beta cDNA libraries. About 500,000 cDNA molecules were obtained for every 1 to 10 million input T cells, so each molecule roughly corresponded to one T cell. The patient libraries were prepared and sequenced with the same protocol used for the earlier healthy control dataset. Samples belonging to the same batch were prepared together, multiplexed and sequenced on a shared HiSeq lane. From the authors' description of their analysis: Raw barcoded reads were processed with MIGEC, discarding single-read molecular identifier groups before consensus assembly and CDR3 extraction. Clonotype tables were post-analysed with VDJtools, normalizing diversity by down-sampling all datasets to the smallest sample size. To correct batch-related cross-sample contamination, repertoire overlap clustering matched CDR3 amino acid sequences but not nucleotide sequences. TCRdb trimmed public reads at Q25 via fastp, called clones via MiXCR and kept in-frame beta chains. Each entry merges the rows of one CDR3 protein and shows their most common DNA and genes. The V and J calls shown here were made by TCRdb, not taken from the authors' results. This sample has some 500,000 distinct CDR3 sequences in its table, and roughly 45% of those were observed once. The top ten clones comprise around an eighth of the sample.

A remark on this clonotype: The antigen this receptor binds is unknown. No clone much larger than this one lies a single base away; base qualities are absent.

The germline V gene yields ENHRY for CDR1 and SYGVKD for CDR2. V trim: 2 bases; J trim: 3 bases; unmatched bases: 6. There are 16 amino acids in the CDR3, from cysteine to phenylalanine inclusive. The kept DNA is CDR3 alone, 48 bases in frame from the first base. The sequence was collected from a girl between 5 and 17 years old with multiple sclerosis. The chain links TRBV10-3 with TRBJ2-7, with TRBD2 matching 11 junction bases. The specimen sequenced was blood. The DNA reads as follows: TGTGCCATCAGTGAGGGGGGACTAGCGGATTTCTACGAGCAGTACTTC. This sequence encodes CAISEGGLADFYEQYF.